This entry lists 26 T cell receptor beta chains sequenced from one sample in a study of CD8 T cells in ankylosing spondylitis. TCRdb ran MiXCR on the 5' RACE reads and lists one entry per CDR3 protein. The sample records 350,000 or so distinct CDR3 sequences, roughly 15% being singletons. The sequencing input was blood, either unsorted or a sorted T cell fraction (not recorded which). Receptors were obtained from a male donor with ankylosing spondylitis or in good health (not recorded which).

This clonotype appeared once. The chain joins TRBV19 to TRBJ2-7, with a tentative D call TRBD1 (6 bases). Germline CDR1 LNHDA, CDR2 SQIVND (reference sequence). V lost 5 bases to trimming and J lost 3 bases, with 17 bases between them. The CDR3 has 15 residues. Written as DNA, the CDR3 is TGTGCCAGTAGTCGGGAACAGGGAGCCAGCTACGAGCAGTACTTC. It specifies CASSREQGASYEQYF.

The genes are TRBV12-3 or TRBV12-4 and TRBJ1-3, with a weak D call TRBD1 (5 bases). The CDR3 has 16 amino acids. The V end lost 4 bases, the J end lost 0 bases, and 13 bases lay between the germline ends. In DNA form, the CDR3 reads TGTGCCAGCAGTTCCCACGGGGCAGCCTCTGGAAACACCATATATTTT. It specifies CASSSHGAASGNTIYF.

This clonotype has only a few counts. The chain employs TRBV5-1 and TRBJ1-1; no reliable D call. Germline CDR1 is SGHRS and CDR2 is YFSETQ. The length of the CDR3 is 15 residues. The V gene lost 0 bases and the J gene lost 0 bases, with 9 bases spanning the gap. The CDR3 region has the DNA TGCGCCAGCAGCTTGGGGCAGACGGTGAACACTGAAGCTTTCTTT. It is translated as CASSLGQTVNTEAFF. The full variable domain, its missing parts supplied by reference TRBV5-1 and TRBJ1-1, is KAGVTQTPRYLIKTRGQQVTLSCSPISGHRSVSWYQQTPGQGLQFLFEYFSETQRNKGNFPGRFSGRQFSNSRSEMNVSTLELGDSALYLCASSLGQTVNTEAFFGQGTRLTVV.

This clonotype appeared a few times. This chain uses TRBV6-4 with TRBJ2-6; no clear D. Trimming removed 5 bases from V and 4 bases from J, with 9 bases in between. The V gene's germline CDR1 is MRHNA and CDR2 SNTAGT. There are 14 residues in the CDR3. In DNA, the CDR3 is TGTGCCAGCAGTCCATTCGCCGGGGCCAACGTCCTGACTTTC. Residues: CASSPFAGANVLTF.

The chain joins TRBV27 to TRBJ2-5; the match to TRBD1 covers 8 bases. V gave up 6 bases and J gave up 1 base; unmatched junction bases: 7. The germline V gene encodes CDR1 MNHEY and CDR2 SMNVEV (reference sequence). This CDR3 comprises 15 residues. The CDR3 DNA is TGTGCCAGCAGAGAGCAGGGGGCTCCCCAAGAGACCCAGTACTTC. Residues: CASREQGAPQETQYF.

In this sample, this clonotype turned up many times. The chain has TRBV29-1 and TRBJ1-1, with D tentatively TRBD1 (5 bases). The V and J ends lost 3 bases and 1 base respectively, with 9 bases between them. This CDR3 is 13 amino acids long. Germline CDR1 SQVTM, CDR2 ANQGSEA. CDR3 sequence reads: CSVDSGGNTEAFF. The CDR3, as DNA: TGCAGCGTTGATTCTGGGGGGAACACTGAAGCTTTCTTT.

The chain combines TRBV5-1 with TRBJ1-4, with a tentative D call TRBD1 (6 bases). The CDR3 sequence is 14 residues long. Trimming shortened V by 3 bases and J by 6 bases, and 12 bases separated the two germline ends. Germline loops: CDR1 SGHRS, CDR2 YFSETQ. CDR3: CASSWGRGYEKLFF. Here the CDR3 DNA reads TGCGCCAGCAGCTGGGGCAGGGGATATGAAAAACTGTTTTTT.

This clonotype came up a few times. The chain recombines TRBV11-2 with TRBJ2-7; possibly TRBD1 for D (6 bases). This CDR3 has 16 residues. Germline assignment: CDR1 SGHAT and CDR2 FQNNGV. V was shortened by 1 base and J by 6 bases, with 19 bases between the two germline ends. As DNA, the CDR3 is TGTGCCAGCAGCTTAGCAGATCTGGTCAGGGGCTCCGAGCAGTACTTC. Translated, it gives CASSLADLVRGSEQYF.

This clonotype was seen only a few times. The rearrangement joins TRBV10-2 to TRBJ1-6, with 12 bases that match TRBD1. The ends lost 11 bases at V and 9 bases at J; junction bases unmatched: 5. The germline V gene has CDR1 WSHSY and CDR2 SAAADI. There are 13 residues in the CDR3. The CDR3 sequence: CARRDRGLSPLHF. The CDR3 DNA reads as TGCGCCCGCCGGGACAGGGGGCTTTCACCCCTCCACTTT.

This clonotype showed up many times. The chain recombines TRBV7-9 with TRBJ1-1, with D maybe TRBD1 (6 bases). V lost 3 bases, J lost 1 base, and 9 bases lay in between. This CDR3 has 14 amino acids. Germline loops: CDR1 SEHNR, CDR2 FQNEAQ (reference sequence). Here the CDR3 DNA reads TGTGCCAGCAGCTTGGGACATCAGAACACTGAAGCTTTCTTT. Translation gives CASSLGHQNTEAFF.

This clonotype turned up a few times. This chain connects TRBV9 to TRBJ2-5; 9 bases fit TRBD1. V gave up 0 bases and J gave up 5 bases; unmatched junction bases: 11. Germline CDR1 reads SGDLS; CDR2 reads YYNGEE. The CDR3 has 17 residues. CDR3 in DNA: TGTGCCAGCAGCGTAGGCCCTTCTACAGGGGGCTACGAGACCCAGTACTTC. Its protein product is CASSVGPSTGGYETQYF. Full variable domain (rest looked up from reference TRBV9 and TRBJ2-5): DSGVTQTPKHLITATGQRVTLRCSPRSGDLSVYWYQQSLDQGLQFLIQYYNGEERAKGNILERFSAQQFPDLHSELNLSSLELGDSALYFCASSVGPSTGGYETQYFGPGTRLLVL.

This clonotype was seen repeatedly, ten times or more. V is TRBV5-1 and J is TRBJ1-1; D is ambiguous. V lost 3 bases to trimming and J lost 4 bases, with 10 bases between them. Germline V gives CDR1 SGHRS, CDR2 YFSETQ. This CDR3 is 13 amino acids long. The CDR3 loop is CASSSWGGTEAFF. DNA for the CDR3: TGCGCCAGCAGCTCCTGGGGTGGCACTGAAGCTTTCTTT.

With respect to this clonotype: The conserved final phenylalanine or tryptophan is absent from the CDR3, which likely points to a read error. The chain joins TRBV15 to TRBJ2-1; weak D call: TRBD2 (5 bases). This CDR3 spans 16 amino acids. CDR1 LNHNV and CDR2 YYDKDF come from the germline V gene (reference sequence). Deletions cut 0 bases from V and 3 bases from J, with 12 bases between. The CDR3 is CATSRDPRARYNEQFI. DNA for the CDR3: TGTGCCACCAGCAGAGATCCGAGGGCCCGCTACAATGAGCAGTTCATC.

This clonotype came up a few times. J is TRBJ1-2 and V is TRBV12-3 or TRBV12-4, with D perhaps TRBD1 (5 bases). CDR3 length equals 15 residues. V was trimmed by 4 bases and J by 4 bases, leaving 16 bases between them. This CDR3 is CASSSPGAGFYGYTF. As DNA, the CDR3 is TGTGCCAGCAGTTCCCCTGGGGCAGGCTTCTATGGCTACACCTTC.

V and J are TRBV27 and TRBJ1-2, with D unclear. Trimming pared 3 bases from V and 4 bases from J, leaving 12 bases between. The CDR3 runs to 14 residues. From germline, CDR1 is MNHEY and CDR2 SMNVEV (reference sequence). In DNA form, the CDR3 reads TGTGCCAGCAGTTTTCACCCTCGGACCTATGGCTACACCTTC. The encoded protein is CASSFHPRTYGYTF.

The CDR3 sequence is CASSMRTSGSDEQFF. CDR3 nucleotide sequence: TGCGCCAGCAGCATGCGGACTAGCGGGAGCGATGAGCAGTTCTTC. The chain is built from TRBV5-1 and TRBJ2-1; 13 positions match TRBD2. Germline V gene data show CDR1 as SGHRS and CDR2 as YFSETQ. The CDR3 runs 15 residues. V was pared by 4 bases and J by 8 bases, with 6 bases of the junction left unmatched.

This clonotype was detected only a few times. This sequence joins TRBV6-5 and TRBJ2-2; D is unresolved. The CDR3 extends over 15 amino acids. Germline V lookup: CDR1 MNHEY, CDR2 SVGAGI. V was shortened by 2 bases and J by 5 bases, with 12 bases between the two germline ends. CDR3 loop: CASSYTTTTTGELFF. The CDR3 DNA is TGTGCCAGCAGTTACACGACGACCACTACCGGGGAGCTGTTTTTT.

The table lists this clonotype with a few counts. This rearrangement joins TRBV3-1 to TRBJ2-7, with D perhaps TRBD1 or TRBD2 (5 bases each). This CDR3 contains 15 residues. CDR1 is LGHDT and CDR2 is YNNKEL in the germline V gene (reference sequence). The V end lost 0 bases, the J end lost 3 bases, and 12 bases lay between the germline ends. The CDR3 is CASSQEGTMNYEQYF. As DNA, the CDR3 is TGTGCCAGCAGCCAAGAGGGGACCATGAACTACGAGCAGTACTTC.

The chain recombines TRBV7-9 with TRBJ2-2, with 11 bases matching TRBD2. The germline CDR1 and CDR2 sequences are SEHNR and FQNEAQ (reference sequence). V lost 4 bases and J lost 3; bases outside the gene matches: 4. This CDR3 is built from 16 residues. The CDR3 sequence is CASSSGLAGHTGELFF. CDR3 bases: TGTGCCAGCAGCTCAGGACTAGCGGGTCACACCGGGGAGCTGTTTTTT. The whole variable domain, filled in from reference TRBV7-9 and TRBJ2-2, reads DTGVSQNPRHKITKRGQNVTFRCDPISEHNRLYWYRQTLGQGPEFLTYFQNEAQLEKSRLLSDRFSAERPKGSFSTLEIQRTEQGDSAMYLCASSSGLAGHTGELFFGEGSRLTVL.

This clonotype turned up a few times. The chain has TRBV5-1 and TRBJ2-5; 11 bases are shared with TRBD2. This CDR3 region has 15 residues. V lost 0 bases to trimming and J lost 4 bases; unmatched junction nucleotides: 2. Germline V gives CDR1 SGHRS, CDR2 YFSETQ. The CDR3 DNA is TGCGCCAGCAGCTTGGCCCTAGCGGGAGGAGAGACCCAGTACTTC. It specifies CASSLALAGGETQYF.

Only a few counts were recorded for this clonotype. This chain uses TRBV12-3 or TRBV12-4 with TRBJ1-1, with a tentative D call TRBD1 (6 bases). The CDR3 consists of 13 residues. The V gene lost 6 bases and the J gene lost 6 bases, with 14 bases spanning the gap. This chain's CDR3 is CASRPTGNPEAFF. DNA for the CDR3: TGTGCCAGCAGGCCGACAGGAAACCCTGAAGCTTTCTTT.

The genes are TRBV5-1 and TRBJ2-3, with 8 bases identical to TRBD2. The V segment lost 2 bases and the J segment 2 bases; nucleotides outside the gene matches: 4. Germline assignment: CDR1 SGHRS and CDR2 YFSETQ. The CDR3 sequence is 15 residues long. The DNA of the CDR3 is TGCGCCAGCAGCTTTACTAGCGGCGTCACAGATACGCAGTATTTT. Protein: CASSFTSGVTDTQYF.

The genes are TRBV6-5 and TRBJ2-6; the match to TRBD2 covers 9 bases. Germline CDR1 reads MNHEY; CDR2 reads SVGAGI. CDR3 length: 18 residues. J was trimmed by 1 base and V by 0 bases; bases with no gene match: 4. The CDR3 here is CASSYSSGSFSGANVLTF. CDR3 DNA: TGTGCCAGCAGTTACTCTAGCGGGAGTTTTTCTGGGGCCAACGTCCTGACTTTC.

This clonotype occurred a few times. The chain joins TRBV9 to TRBJ2-5, with D perhaps matching TRBD2 (6 bases). This CDR3 region has 17 residues. CDR1 is SGDLS and CDR2 is YYNGEE in the germline V gene. V was clipped by 4 bases and J by 4 bases, with 23 bases between them. The CDR3 region has the DNA TGTGCCAGCAGCCCCACCGCGGGGCTAGGTCGCATAGAGACCCAGTACTTC. It is translated as CASSPTAGLGRIETQYF.

The rearrangement links TRBV20-1 to TRBJ1-5; D uncertain. The CDR3 runs 13 residues. V was pared by 6 bases and J by 1 base, with 10 bases between. In germline, CDR1 is DFQATT, CDR2 SNEGSKA (reference sequence). CDR3: CSALRESNQPQHF. CDR3 DNA: TGCAGTGCCCTAAGGGAAAGCAATCAGCCCCAGCATTTT.

This clonotype was recorded a few times. This sequence joins TRBV18 and TRBJ2-5; no firm D call. The V gene's germline CDR1 is KGHSH and CDR2 LQKENI. Trimming stripped 11 bases from V and 5 bases from J, with 21 bases between. The CDR3 length is 14 residues. CDR3: CAVPASKDAETQYF. CDR3 DNA: TGTGCCGTGCCAGCTAGTAAGGACGCGGAGACCCAGTACTTC.